This T cell receptor beta chain stems from a study of T-cell reconstitution after alpha-beta-depleted transplantation in children. In regard to this clonotype: Its specificity is not known.

The TCRbeta library incorporated unique molecular identifiers. TCRdb reprocessed the PCR reads with MiXCR, giving one entry per CDR3 protein. The sample carries about 300,000 distinct CDR3 sequences, around 7.3% recorded once. General study results and limits: Reported findings indicate that, about two months after transplant, alpha-beta T cells came from several hundred expanded clones, which were derived from non-depleted graft cells. TCRbeta diversity was high at day 60 in some patients (a result of surviving recipient T cells and thymic progenitors). When one year had passed after transplant, most T-cell counts and diversity came from newly produced T cells.

Trimming removed 1 base from V and 3 bases from J; junction bases left unmatched: 9. The CDR3 spans 17 residues. Germline V gene sequence: CDR1 SGHTA, CDR2 FQGNSA. The specimen comprised peripheral blood, sampled 360 days after TCRalphabeta/CD19-depleted stem cell transplant. The J gene is TRBJ2-7, the V gene TRBV7-2; 10 bases match TRBD1. The receptor's source is a female patient between 2 and 15 years old who had a stem cell transplant for Fanconi anemia, so the T cells may come from the graft donor. CDR3 sequence: CASSLGRDRGTGYEQYF. The CDR3 DNA reads TGTGCCAGCAGCTTAGGCCGGGACAGGGGAACAGGCTACGAGCAGTACTTC.